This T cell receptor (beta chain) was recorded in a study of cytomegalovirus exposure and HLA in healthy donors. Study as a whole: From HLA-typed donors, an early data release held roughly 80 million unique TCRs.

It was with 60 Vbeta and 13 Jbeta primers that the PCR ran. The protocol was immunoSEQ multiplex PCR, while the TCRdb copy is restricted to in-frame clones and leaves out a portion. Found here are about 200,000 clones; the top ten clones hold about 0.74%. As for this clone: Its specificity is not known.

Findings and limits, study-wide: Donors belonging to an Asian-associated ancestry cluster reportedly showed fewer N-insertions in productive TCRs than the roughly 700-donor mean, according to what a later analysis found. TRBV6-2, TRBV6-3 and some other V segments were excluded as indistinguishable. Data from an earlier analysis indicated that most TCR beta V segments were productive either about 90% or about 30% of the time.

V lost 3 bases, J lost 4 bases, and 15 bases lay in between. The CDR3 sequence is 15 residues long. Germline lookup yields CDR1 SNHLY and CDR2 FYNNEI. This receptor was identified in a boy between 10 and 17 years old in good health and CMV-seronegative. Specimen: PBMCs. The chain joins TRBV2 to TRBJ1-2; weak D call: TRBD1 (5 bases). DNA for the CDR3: TGTGCCAGCAGTGAGAGGCCAGGGACTGGCTATGGCTACACCTTC. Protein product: CASSERPGTGYGYTF.